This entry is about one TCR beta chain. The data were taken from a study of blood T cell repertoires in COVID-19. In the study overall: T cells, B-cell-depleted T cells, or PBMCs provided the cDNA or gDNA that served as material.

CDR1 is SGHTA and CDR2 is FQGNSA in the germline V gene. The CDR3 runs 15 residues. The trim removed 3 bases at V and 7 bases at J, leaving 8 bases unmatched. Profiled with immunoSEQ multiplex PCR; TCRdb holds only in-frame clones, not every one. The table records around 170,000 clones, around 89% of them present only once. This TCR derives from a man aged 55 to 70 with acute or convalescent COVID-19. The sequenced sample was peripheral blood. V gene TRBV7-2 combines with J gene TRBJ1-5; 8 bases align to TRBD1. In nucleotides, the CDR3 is TGTGCCAGCAGCTTCCTGGACAGGGTAGGGCAGCCCCAGCATTTT. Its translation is CASSFLDRVGQPQHF.